The next 7 T cell receptor beta chains were all read from a single sample in a study of T-cell reconstitution after alpha-beta-depleted transplantation in children. Unique molecular identifiers featured in how the TCRbeta library was prepared. Each CDR3 protein is one row after TCRdb ran MiXCR on the PCR reads. In the table there are some 200,000 distinct CDR3 sequences, about a tenth of which are singletons. Sample: PBMCs, taken before TCRalphabeta/CD19-depleted stem cell transplant. All receptors come from a child in the first two years of life with acute myeloid leukemia, due to receive a stem cell transplant.

Many counts were recorded for this clonotype. The V gene is TRBV10-3, the J gene TRBJ1-1; a possible D gene is TRBD1 (6 bases). Trimming shortened V by 4 bases and J by 4 bases, and 10 bases separated the two germline ends. Germline V gives CDR1 ENHRY, CDR2 SYGVKD. The CDR3 consists of 13 residues. As DNA, the CDR3 is TGTGCCATCAGTGGAGGAGGGGGCACTGAAGCTTTCTTT. Amino acid sequence: CAISGGGGTEAFF.

This clonotype turned up a few times. This chain links TRBV2 with TRBJ2-1; TRBD2 agrees at 7 bases. Germline V gene data show CDR1 as SNHLY and CDR2 as FYNNEI. There are 13 residues in the CDR3. The V segment lost 10 bases and the J segment 8 bases; nucleotides outside the gene matches: 11. The CDR3 spells CATVRLAGDEQFF. The CDR3 DNA is TGTGCCACTGTCCGACTAGCTGGGGATGAGCAGTTCTTC.

This clonotype was counted between two and nine times. The chain carries TRBV19 and TRBJ1-5; 7 bases match TRBD1. The V and J ends lost 6 bases and 5 bases, in that order; junction bases with no gene match: 7. The germline V gene has CDR1 LNHDA and CDR2 SQIVND (reference sequence). The CDR3 has 14 residues. The CDR3 spells CASSSQGSYQPQHF. CDR3 sequence (DNA): TGTGCCAGTAGCTCACAGGGGAGTTATCAGCCCCAGCATTTT.

This clonotype was seen a handful of times. This rearrangement joins TRBV19 to TRBJ2-3; D tentatively reads TRBD1 or TRBD2 (6 bases each). CDR1 is LNHDA and CDR2 is SQIVND in the germline V gene (reference sequence). The CDR3 is made up of 15 amino acids. V was pared by 5 bases and J by 1 base, with 13 bases between. The CDR3 DNA sequence: TGTGCCAGTAGTTTTCGGGGGCGAGGCACAGATACGCAGTATTTT. The encoded protein is CASSFRGRGTDTQYF.

This clonotype was observed at least ten times. The V and J genes are TRBV6-1 and TRBJ2-1, with 13 bases fitting TRBD2. Germline-derived CDR1 and CDR2 are MNHNS and SASEGT. J gave up 4 bases and V 5 bases, and 8 bases lay outside the gene matches. The CDR3 is 17 residues long. The DNA for the CDR3 is TGTGCCAGCAGTCAAATTGGGACTAGCGGGGCTTACAATGAGCAGTTCTTC. Protein product: CASSQIGTSGAYNEQFF.

This clonotype was detected many times. The V and J genes are TRBV20-1 and TRBJ2-1; D call uncertain. The CDR3 sequence is 12 residues long. Germline-derived CDR1 and CDR2 are DFQATT and SNEGSKA (reference sequence). Trimming cost V 6 bases and J 10 bases, with 16 bases left between them. The DNA for the CDR3 is TGCAGTGCCTCAGATCAGCCGAAAGAGCAGTTCTTC. It specifies CSASDQPKEQFF.

In this sample, this clonotype turned up many times. V is TRBV19 and J is TRBJ2-7; 9 bases agree with TRBD2. CDR1 is LNHDA, CDR2 SQIVND, per germline (reference sequence). Trimming cost V 8 bases and J 0 bases; bases outside gene matches: 2. The CDR3 contains 13 residues. CDR3 DNA: TGTGCCAGTCAGGGACTAGCCTCCTACGAGCAGTACTTC. Its translation: CASQGLASYEQYF.